A single T cell receptor (beta chain) is shown here with its context. Its antigen specificity is not known. The record has no base qualities; no much larger clone is one base away. V lost 0 bases and J lost 7 bases; the stretch between them is 9 bases long. CDR1 and CDR2, per the germline V gene, are MGHRA and YSYEKL. Counted from cysteine to phenylalanine, this CDR3 has 13 amino acids. The entry retains the CDR3 DNA only, 39 bases that are in frame from base 1. This sample is part of a study of post-analysis software for immune sequencing data (dated by TCRdb to 2014 to 2015). At the level of the whole study: The recorded disease courses included relapsing-remitting, secondary progressive and progressive-relapsing multiple sclerosis, and some patients had no subtype annotation. The multiple sclerosis patient repertoires were compared with more than 9 previously published healthy control repertoires from donors aged about 6 to 28 years. A subset of samples was prepared in parallel using single-end sample barcoding, then pooled and co-amplified after Illumina adapter ligation. Findings and caveats that apply to the study as a whole: Strong co-clustering of samples prepared in the same batch was shown by direct clustering with F measure, prompting a batch-effect correction. Compared with controls, multiple sclerosis patients had significantly lower normalized Chao1 diversity, a finding suggesting substantial peripheral T-cell clonal expansion. Several TRBV segments, including TRBV5-6, TRBV5-1 and TRBV20-1, were significantly more frequent in patients than controls. The multiple sclerosis patient group was slightly younger than the control group.

TCR beta repertoires were profiled from peripheral blood of roughly 13 young patients with multiple sclerosis to demonstrate the VDJtools post-analysis software. Multiple sclerosis patients were children and adolescents aged roughly 6 to 17 years. The library relied on PCR. The sequencing machine was an Illumina HiSeq 2500. Unique molecular identifiers were incorporated into TCR beta cDNA libraries to reduce PCR and sequencing biases. Some 500,000 cDNA molecules were obtained for every 1 to 10 million input T cells, so each molecule roughly corresponded to one T cell. The same protocol used for the earlier healthy control dataset was applied to prepare and sequence the patient libraries. Samples belonging to the same batch were prepared together, multiplexed and sequenced on a shared HiSeq lane. The authors' pipeline ran thus. Raw barcoded reads were processed with MIGEC, and single-read molecular identifier groups were discarded before consensus assembly and CDR3 extraction. VDJtools was used for post-analysis of the clonotype tables, with diversity normalized by down-sampling every dataset to the smallest sample size. To correct batch-related cross-sample contamination, repertoire overlap clustering matched CDR3 amino acid sequences but not nucleotide sequences. TCRdb applied fastp at Q25 and MiXCR to the public reads, then kept only in-frame beta chains. Every CDR3 protein is listed once, alongside the most common genes and DNA of its rows. The V and J calls were determined by TCRdb, not by the authors. The sample profile shows 450,000 or so distinct CDR3 sequences; around 40% of them were found once. Of the sample, around 10% falls within the top ten clones.

Sequenced input: blood. This chain is built from TRBV4-1 and TRBJ1-2; TRBD1 might be the D gene, on 5 matching bases. The sequence was obtained from a girl under 18 with multiple sclerosis. The nucleotide sequence is TGCGCCAGCAGCCAAGATGCCGGGGGTGGCTACACCTTC. The translation is CASSQDAGGGYTF.